The TCR beta chain described here comes from a study of cytomegalovirus exposure and HLA in healthy donors. Study outcomes and limitations: As a later analysis revealed, the rate of TCR association differed by HLA locus, with DRB1 most and HLA-C fewest. Several V segments, TRBV6-2 and TRBV6-3 among them, could not be told apart and were dropped.

PCR used 60 Vbeta primers and 13 Jbeta primers. Profiled with immunoSEQ multiplex PCR; TCRdb holds only in-frame clones, not every one. The table records about 160,000 clones, roughly 85% of them present only once. A word on this clone: Its specificity is unknown.

This CDR3 comprises 15 residues. In germline, CDR1 is LGHNA, CDR2 YSLEER. The trim removed 4 bases at V and 3 bases at J, leaving 6 bases unmatched. Sequencing was done on a sample of PBMCs. This receptor was obtained from a male donor in good health and CMV-seropositive. The rearrangement links TRBV4-3 to TRBJ2-3, with 8 bases that match TRBD2. In nucleotides, the CDR3 is TGCGCCAGCAGCCCTAGAGGCGGGGGGACAGATACGCAGTATTTT. Protein: CASSPRGGGTDTQYF.